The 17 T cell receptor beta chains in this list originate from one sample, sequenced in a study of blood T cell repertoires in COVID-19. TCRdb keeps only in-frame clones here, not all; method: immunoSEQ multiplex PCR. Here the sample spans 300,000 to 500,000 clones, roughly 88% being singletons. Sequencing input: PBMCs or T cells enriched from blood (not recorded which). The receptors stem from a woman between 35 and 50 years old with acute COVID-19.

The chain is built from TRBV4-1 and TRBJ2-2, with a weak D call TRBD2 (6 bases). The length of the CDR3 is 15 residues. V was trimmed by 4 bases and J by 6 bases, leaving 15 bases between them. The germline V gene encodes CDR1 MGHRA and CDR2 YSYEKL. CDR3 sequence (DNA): TGCGCCAGCAGCCCCCTAGGCGGGGTCGCCGGGGAGCTGTTTTTT. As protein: CASSPLGGVAGELFF.

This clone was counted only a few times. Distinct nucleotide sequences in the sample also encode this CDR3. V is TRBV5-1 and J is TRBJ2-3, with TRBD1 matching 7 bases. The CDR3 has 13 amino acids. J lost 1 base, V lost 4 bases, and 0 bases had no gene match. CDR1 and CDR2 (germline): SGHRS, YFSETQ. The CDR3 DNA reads TGCGCCAGCAGCGGACAGGGCACAGATACGCAGTATTTT. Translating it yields CASSGQGTDTQYF.

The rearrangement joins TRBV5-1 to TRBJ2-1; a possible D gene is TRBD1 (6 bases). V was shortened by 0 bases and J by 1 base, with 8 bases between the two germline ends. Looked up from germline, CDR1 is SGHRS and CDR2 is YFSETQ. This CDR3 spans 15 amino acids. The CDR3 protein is CASSLEGVSYNEQFF. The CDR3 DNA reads TGCGCCAGCAGCTTGGAGGGGGTTTCCTACAATGAGCAGTTCTTC.

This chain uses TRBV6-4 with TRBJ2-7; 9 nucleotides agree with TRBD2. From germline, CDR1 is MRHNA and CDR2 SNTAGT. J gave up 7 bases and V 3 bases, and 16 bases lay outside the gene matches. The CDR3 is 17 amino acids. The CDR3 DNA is TGTGCCAGCAGTGAATCTCCTGGAGCGGGGGGCTTGGGGGAGCAGTACTTC. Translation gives CASSESPGAGGLGEQYF.

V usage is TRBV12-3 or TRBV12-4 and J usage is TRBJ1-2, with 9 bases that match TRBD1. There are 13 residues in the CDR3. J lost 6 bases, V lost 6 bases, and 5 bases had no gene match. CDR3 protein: CASRLDRGNGYTF. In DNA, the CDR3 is TGTGCCAGCAGACTGGACAGGGGTAATGGCTACACCTTC.

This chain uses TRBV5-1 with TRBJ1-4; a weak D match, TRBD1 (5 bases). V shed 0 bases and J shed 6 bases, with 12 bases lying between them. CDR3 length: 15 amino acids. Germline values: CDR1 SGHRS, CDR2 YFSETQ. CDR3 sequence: CASSLAPGGDEKLFF. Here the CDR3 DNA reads TGCGCCAGCAGCTTGGCTCCCGGAGGGGATGAAAAACTGTTTTTT.

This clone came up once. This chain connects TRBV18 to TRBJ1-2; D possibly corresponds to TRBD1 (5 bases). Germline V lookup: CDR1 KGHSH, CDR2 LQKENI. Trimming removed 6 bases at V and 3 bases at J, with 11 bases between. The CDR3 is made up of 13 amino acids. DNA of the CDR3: TGTGCCAGCTCCCTGGGCAGGGACTATGGCTACACCTTC. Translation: CASSLGRDYGYTF.

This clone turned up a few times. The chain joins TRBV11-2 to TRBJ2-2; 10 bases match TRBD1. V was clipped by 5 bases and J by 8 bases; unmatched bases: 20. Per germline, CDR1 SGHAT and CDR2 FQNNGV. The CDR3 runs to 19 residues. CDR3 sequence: CASSPARQGALDVAGELFF. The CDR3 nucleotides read TGTGCCAGCAGCCCCGCCCGACAGGGGGCCTTGGATGTGGCTGGGGAGCTGTTTTTT.

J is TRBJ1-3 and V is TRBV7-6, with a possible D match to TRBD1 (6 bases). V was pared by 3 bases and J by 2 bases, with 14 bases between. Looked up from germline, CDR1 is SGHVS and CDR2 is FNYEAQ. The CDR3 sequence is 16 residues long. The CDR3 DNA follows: TGTGCCAGCAGCTTTGATTCCGGGACACCTGGAAACACCATATATTTT. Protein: CASSFDSGTPGNTIYF.

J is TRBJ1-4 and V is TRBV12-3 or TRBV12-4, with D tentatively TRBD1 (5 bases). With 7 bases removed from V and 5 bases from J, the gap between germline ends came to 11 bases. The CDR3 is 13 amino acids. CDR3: CASTPAGNEKLFF. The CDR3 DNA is TGTGCCAGCACCCCGGCAGGGAATGAAAAACTGTTTTTT.

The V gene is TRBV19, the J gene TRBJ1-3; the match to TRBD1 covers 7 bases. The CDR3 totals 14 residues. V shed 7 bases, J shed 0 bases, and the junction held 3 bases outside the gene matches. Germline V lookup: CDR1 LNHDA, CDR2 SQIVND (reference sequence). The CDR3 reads CASTDRYSGNTIYF. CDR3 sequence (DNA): TGTGCCAGTACGGACAGGTACTCTGGAAACACCATATATTTT.

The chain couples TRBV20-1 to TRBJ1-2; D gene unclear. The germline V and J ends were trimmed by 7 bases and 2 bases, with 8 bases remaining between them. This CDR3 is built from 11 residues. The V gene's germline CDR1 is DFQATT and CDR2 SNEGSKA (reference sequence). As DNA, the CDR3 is TGCAGTGGAAGGGAGAACTATGGCTACACCTTC. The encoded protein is CSGRENYGYTF.

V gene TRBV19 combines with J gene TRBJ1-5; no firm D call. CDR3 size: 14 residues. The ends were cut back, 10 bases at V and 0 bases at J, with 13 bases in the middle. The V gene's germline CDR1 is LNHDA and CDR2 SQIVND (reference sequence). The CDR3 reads CATRDIPSNQPQHF. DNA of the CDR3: TGTGCCACTCGAGACATCCCTAGCAATCAGCCCCAGCATTTT.

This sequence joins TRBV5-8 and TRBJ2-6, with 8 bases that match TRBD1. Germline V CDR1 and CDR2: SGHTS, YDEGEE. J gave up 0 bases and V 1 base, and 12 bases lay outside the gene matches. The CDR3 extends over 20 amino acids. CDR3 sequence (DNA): TGTGCCAGCAGCTTGTTGGGTGGGACAGGTGAATTCTCTGGGGCCAACGTCCTGACTTTC. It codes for CASSLLGGTGEFSGANVLTF.

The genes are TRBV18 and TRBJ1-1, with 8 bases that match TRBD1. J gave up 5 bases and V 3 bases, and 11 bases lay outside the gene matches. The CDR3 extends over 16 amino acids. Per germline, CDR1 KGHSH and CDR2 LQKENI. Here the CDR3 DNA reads TGTGCCAGCTCACCTATCCCCGGACAGGGAAGAACTGAAGCTTTCTTT. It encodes CASSPIPGQGRTEAFF.

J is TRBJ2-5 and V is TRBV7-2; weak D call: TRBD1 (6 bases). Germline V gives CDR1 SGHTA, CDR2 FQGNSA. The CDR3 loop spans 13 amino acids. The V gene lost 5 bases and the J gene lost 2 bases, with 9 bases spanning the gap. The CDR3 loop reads CASSAGEQETQYF. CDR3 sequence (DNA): TGTGCCAGCAGCGCAGGGGAGCAAGAGACCCAGTACTTC.

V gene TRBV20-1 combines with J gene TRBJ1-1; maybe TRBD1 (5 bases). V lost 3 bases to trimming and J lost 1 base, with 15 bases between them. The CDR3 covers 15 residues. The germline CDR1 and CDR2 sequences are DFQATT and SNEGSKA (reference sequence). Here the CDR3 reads CSASLPRGGNTEAFF. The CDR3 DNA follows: TGCAGTGCTAGTCTTCCGCGGGGGGGGAACACTGAAGCTTTCTTT.